The 13 T cell receptor beta chains presented below share a single source sample, sequenced in a study of blood T cell repertoires in COVID-19. Clones were read by immunoSEQ multiplex PCR, and TCRdb kept only the in-frame ones, dropping some. Of roughly 410,000 clones listed, about 88% are singletons. Source material: peripheral blood. The receptors stem from a woman in her forties with COVID-19, enrolled during active disease.

The genes are TRBV9 and TRBJ2-2; TRBD1 might be the D (5 bases). Germline values: CDR1 SGDLS, CDR2 YYNGEE. The CDR3 has 15 residues. V was trimmed by 4 bases and J by 4 bases, leaving 14 bases between them. The CDR3 DNA reads TGTGCCAGCAGCATCGACAGCGCTGTCACCGGGGAGCTGTTTTTT. This gives the protein CASSIDSAVTGELFF.

This clone was seen a handful of times. V and J are TRBV27 and TRBJ2-7; TRBD1 matches at 8 bases. The CDR3 loop spans 13 amino acids. Trimming cost V 4 bases and J 7 bases; bases outside gene matches: 6. CDR1 is MNHEY and CDR2 is SMNVEV in the germline V gene (reference sequence). The CDR3 loop reads CASSSRGPREQYF. Written as DNA, the CDR3 is TGTGCCAGCAGTTCCAGGGGGCCGCGAGAGCAGTACTTC.

V gene TRBV4-1 combines with J gene TRBJ1-1; 7 bases map to TRBD1. The V and J ends lost 6 bases and 0 bases, in that order; junction bases with no gene match: 16. Germline CDR1 MGHRA, CDR2 YSYEKL. The CDR3 spans 18 residues. CDR3 nucleotides: TGCGCCAGCAGTCGTGAGGCCAGGGGGGTGGCCATGAACACTGAAGCTTTCTTT. Amino acid sequence: CASSREARGVAMNTEAFF.

J is TRBJ1-5 and V is TRBV28; 7 bases line up with TRBD1. Germline V gene sequence: CDR1 MDHEN, CDR2 SYDVKM. The CDR3 is made up of 16 amino acids. J lost 2 bases, V lost 5 bases, and 9 bases had no gene match. CDR3 protein: CASSHAEGTGNQPQHF. In DNA, the CDR3 is TGTGCCAGCAGTCACGCGGAGGGGACAGGCAATCAGCCCCAGCATTTT.

V gene TRBV27 combines with J gene TRBJ2-5, with 12 nucleotides matching TRBD1. The trim removed 5 bases at V and 9 bases at J, leaving 10 bases unmatched. This CDR3 contains 15 residues. Per germline, CDR1 MNHEY and CDR2 SMNVEV (reference sequence). The CDR3 protein is CASSPTGTGGEAQYF. The CDR3 coding sequence is TGTGCCAGCAGTCCCACCGGGACAGGGGGCGAGGCCCAGTACTTC.

V is TRBV28 and J is TRBJ2-1; D uncertain. Looked up from germline, CDR1 is MDHEN and CDR2 is SYDVKM. The CDR3 spans 12 residues. V lost 3 bases and J lost 8, with 8 bases in between. The CDR3 loop reads CASSFARYEQFF. Written as DNA, the CDR3 is TGTGCCAGCAGTTTCGCTAGATATGAGCAGTTCTTC.

V gene TRBV12-3 or TRBV12-4 combines with J gene TRBJ1-2, with no clear D. V was pared by 7 bases and J by 1 base, with 10 bases between. This CDR3 has 13 residues. In DNA form, the CDR3 reads TGTGCCAGCACCCCGGAGGGTAACTATGGCTACACCTTC. Its translation is CASTPEGNYGYTF.

The chain links TRBV7-9 to TRBJ1-1; D unresolved. This CDR3 comprises 13 residues. Germline CDR1 and CDR2: SEHNR and FQNEAQ (reference sequence). Trimming took 1 base from V and 5 from J, leaving 8 bases between them. As DNA, the CDR3 is TGTGCCAGCAGCTTAGTAGGGAGGACTGAAGCTTTCTTT. As protein: CASSLVGRTEAFF.

The V gene is TRBV10-3, the J gene TRBJ1-6; 11 bases are shared with TRBD1. Per the germline V gene, CDR1 is ENHRY and CDR2 is SYGVKD. The CDR3 runs to 15 residues. Trimming cost V 4 bases and J 10 bases; bases outside gene matches: 6. Written as DNA, the CDR3 is TGTGCCATCAGTGCCGGGACAGGGGGAGGATCACCCCTCCACTTT. It encodes CAISAGTGGGSPLHF.

The V and J genes are TRBV5-6 and TRBJ2-7; 13 nucleotides align to TRBD2. CDR1 is SGHDT, CDR2 YYEEEE, per germline. This CDR3 spans 14 amino acids. V lost 7 bases to trimming and J lost 5 bases; unmatched junction nucleotides: 6. This CDR3 reads CASQTSGRSHEQYF. The CDR3 DNA reads as TGTGCCAGCCAGACTAGCGGGAGGTCCCACGAGCAGTACTTC.

This clone showed up just once. The V and J genes are TRBV5-6 and TRBJ1-4, with TRBD1 matching 8 bases. Per germline, CDR1 SGHDT and CDR2 YYEEEE. CDR3 size: 16 residues. Trimming removed 4 bases from V and 2 bases from J; junction bases left unmatched: 7. CDR3 DNA sequence: TGTGCCAGCAGCCAACCTAACAGGGGGACTAATGAAAAACTGTTTTTT. Translation: CASSQPNRGTNEKLFF.

The chain carries TRBV27 and TRBJ1-4; the match to TRBD1 covers 9 bases. Germline CDR1 and CDR2: MNHEY and SMNVEV (reference sequence). The CDR3 extends over 18 amino acids. With V trimmed by 6 bases and J by 0 bases, 11 bases remained unmatched. The CDR3 loop is CASRWAGTGWATNEKLFF. CDR3 bases: TGTGCCAGCAGGTGGGCCGGGACAGGGTGGGCAACTAATGAAAAACTGTTTTTT. The entire variable domain, with the rest obtained from reference TRBV27 and TRBJ1-4, is as follows: EAQVTQNPRYLITVTGKKLTVTCSQNMNHEYMSWYRQDPGLGLRQIYYSMNVEVTDKGDVPEGYKVSRKEKRNFPLILESPSPNQTSLYFCASRWAGTGWATNEKLFFGSGTQLSVL.

The chain uses TRBV9 and TRBJ2-1; D is possibly TRBD2 (6 bases). Between the trimmed V and J ends, which lost 4 bases and 0 bases, there was a span of 14 bases. CDR3 length: 16 residues. Germline loops: CDR1 SGDLS, CDR2 YYNGEE. This CDR3 is CASSPSGRSSYNEQFF. The CDR3 coding sequence is TGTGCCAGCAGCCCCTCGGGGAGGAGCTCCTACAATGAGCAGTTCTTC.